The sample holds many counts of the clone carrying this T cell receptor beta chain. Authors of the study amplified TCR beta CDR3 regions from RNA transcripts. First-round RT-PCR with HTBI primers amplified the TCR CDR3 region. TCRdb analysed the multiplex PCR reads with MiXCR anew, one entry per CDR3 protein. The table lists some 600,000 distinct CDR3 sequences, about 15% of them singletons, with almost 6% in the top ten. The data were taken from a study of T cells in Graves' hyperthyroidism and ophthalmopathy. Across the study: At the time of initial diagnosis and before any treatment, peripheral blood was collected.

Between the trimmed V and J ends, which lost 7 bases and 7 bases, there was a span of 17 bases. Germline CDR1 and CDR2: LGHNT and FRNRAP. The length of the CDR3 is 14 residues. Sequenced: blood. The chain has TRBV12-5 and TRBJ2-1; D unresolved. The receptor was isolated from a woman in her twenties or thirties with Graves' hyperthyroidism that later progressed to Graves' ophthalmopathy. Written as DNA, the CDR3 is TGTGCTAGTGACGAGAAGCAGATGAATAATGAGCAGTTCTTC. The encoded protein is CASDEKQMNNEQFF. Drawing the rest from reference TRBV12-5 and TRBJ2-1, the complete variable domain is DARVTQTPRHKVTEMGQEVTMRCQPILGHNTVFWYRQTMMQGLELLAYFRNRAPLDDSGMPKDRFSAEMPDATLATLKIQPSEPRDSAVYFCASDEKQMNNEQFFGPGTRLTVL.